The next 32 T cell receptor beta chains were all read from a single sample in a study of blood T cell repertoires in COVID-19. Measured with immunoSEQ multiplex PCR; TCRdb has only the in-frame clones, and not every one. The table shows some 14,000 clones, with about 90% occurring only once. The sequencing input was peripheral blood. The source of these receptors is a human donor in a cohort sampled during active COVID-19.

The V and J genes are TRBV7-9 and TRBJ2-1; 10 bases align to TRBD2. Germline V CDR1 and CDR2: SEHNR, FQNEAQ (reference sequence). The trim removed 11 bases at V and 6 bases at J, leaving 7 bases unmatched. The CDR3 length is 13 residues. The CDR3 reads CASRAGGLNEQFF. CDR3 nucleotides: TGTGCCTCACGAGCGGGGGGGCTCAATGAGCAGTTCTTC.

This sequence joins TRBV19 and TRBJ1-6; unclear D gene. This CDR3 has 15 amino acids. From germline, CDR1 is LNHDA and CDR2 SQIVND (reference sequence). V dropped 1 base and J dropped 7 bases, with 11 bases sitting between them. The CDR3 DNA reads TGTGCCAGTAGTATAGCGGATCAACTAAATTCACCCCTCCACTTT. Translating it yields CASSIADQLNSPLHF.

The chain combines TRBV5-4 with TRBJ2-7; 7 positions match TRBD2. The junction had 7 bases not matched to a gene; V was cut back by 4 bases and J by 6 bases. CDR1 and CDR2 (germline): SGHNT, YYREEE (reference sequence). This CDR3 is built from 13 residues. The CDR3 bases are TGTGCCAGCAGCCCCCAACTAGCGTCCGAGCAGTACTTC. Its protein is CASSPQLASEQYF.

The genes are TRBV6-5 and TRBJ2-2; D gene ambiguous. CDR3 length equals 14 residues. Germline V gives CDR1 MNHEY, CDR2 SVGAGI. The V end lost 0 bases, the J end lost 7 bases, and 9 bases lay between the germline ends. This chain's CDR3 is CASSYSGPDGELFF. In DNA form, the CDR3 reads TGTGCCAGCAGTTACTCGGGCCCTGACGGGGAGCTGTTTTTT.

This chain uses TRBV6-5 with TRBJ2-6, with a possible D match to TRBD1 (5 bases). There are 15 residues in the CDR3. The germline V gene encodes CDR1 MNHEY and CDR2 SVGAGI. The V and J ends lost 7 bases and 0 bases respectively, with 10 bases between them. The CDR3 sequence: CASTGQASGANVLTF. In nucleotides, the CDR3 is TGTGCCAGCACCGGACAAGCCTCTGGGGCCAACGTCCTGACTTTC.

The chain recombines TRBV28 with TRBJ2-2; 8 bases fit TRBD2. The CDR3 runs 15 residues. CDR1 and CDR2 (germline): MDHEN, SYDVKM. Trimming cost V 3 bases and J 4 bases; bases outside gene matches: 4. The CDR3 is CASSFSGGFTGELFF. The CDR3 bases are TGTGCCAGCAGTTTCAGCGGGGGATTCACCGGGGAGCTGTTTTTT.

The rearrangement joins TRBV6-5 to TRBJ2-7; 7 positions match TRBD2. The CDR3 is made up of 14 amino acids. With 11 bases clipped from V and 0 bases from J, the junction kept 10 bases outside the gene matches. The germline CDR1 and CDR2 sequences are MNHEY and SVGAGI. The CDR3 spells CASSRERTSYEQYF. The CDR3 bases are TGTGCCTCATCGCGGGAGAGGACCTCCTACGAGCAGTACTTC.

This rearrangement joins TRBV28 to TRBJ2-7; 8 bases map to TRBD2. The CDR3 is 12 amino acids. V shed 10 bases, J shed 5 bases, and the junction held 7 bases outside the gene matches. Germline V gene data show CDR1 as MDHEN and CDR2 as SYDVKM. The CDR3 spells CATGGGNNEQYF. Written as DNA, the CDR3 is TGTGCCACCGGGGGGGGAAACAACGAGCAGTACTTC.

This chain links TRBV6-2 or TRBV6-3 with TRBJ2-7, with 7 bases that match TRBD1. Looked up from germline, CDR1 is MNHEY and CDR2 is SVGEGT. This CDR3 has 14 amino acids. V lost 5 bases to trimming and J lost 3 bases; unmatched junction nucleotides: 7. This chain's CDR3 is CASSTARDSYEQYF. CDR3 DNA sequence: TGTGCCAGCAGTACCGCCCGGGACAGCTACGAGCAGTACTTC.

The chain is built from TRBV11-2 and TRBJ1-1; D ambiguous. The CDR3 extends over 13 amino acids. Germline V gives CDR1 SGHAT, CDR2 FQNNGV. Trimming took 5 bases from V and 1 from J, leaving 8 bases between them. The CDR3, as DNA: TGTGCCAGCAGCCCCCAGGCGAACACTGAAGCTTTCTTT. This codes for CASSPQANTEAFF.

The V and J genes are TRBV18 and TRBJ2-2, with D maybe TRBD2 (6 bases). The V gene's germline CDR1 is KGHSH and CDR2 LQKENI. The CDR3 is made up of 14 amino acids. Trimming left V 11 bases short and J 1 base short, with 14 bases between. CDR3 coding DNA: TGTGCCTCCATGGCGGGGATGAACACCGGGGAGCTGTTTTTT. Translating gives CASMAGMNTGELFF.

This clone was recorded once. This chain connects TRBV28 to TRBJ2-7, with D maybe TRBD2 (6 bases). This CDR3 has 17 residues. V lost 5 bases, J lost 2 bases, and 22 bases lay in between. CDR1 and CDR2 (germline): MDHEN, SYDVKM. The CDR3 loop is CASSQTIVADIPYEQYF. CDR3 sequence (DNA): TGTGCCAGCAGTCAAACCATCGTAGCGGATATTCCCTACGAGCAGTACTTC.

This clone appeared once. The gene calls are TRBV7-8 and TRBJ2-2; D might be TRBD2 (6 bases). V lost 5 bases and J 5 bases, leaving 15 bases between the germline ends. The CDR3 consists of 15 residues. CDR1 is SGHVS, CDR2 FQNEAQ, per germline. In DNA, the CDR3 is TGTGCCAGCAGCCTGGATGGGGCGGGGACCGGGGAGCTGTTTTTT. It translates to CASSLDGAGTGELFF.

The genes are TRBV6-4 and TRBJ2-3; no definite D call. This CDR3 spans 13 amino acids. V lost 4 bases to trimming and J lost 1 base, with 6 bases between them. Per germline, CDR1 MRHNA and CDR2 SNTAGT. The chain's CDR3 is CASSALRTDTQYF. The CDR3 DNA follows: TGTGCCAGCAGTGCCCTACGCACAGATACGCAGTATTTT.

The J gene is TRBJ1-1, the V gene TRBV18, with 7 bases fitting TRBD1. Germline V lookup: CDR1 KGHSH, CDR2 LQKENI. CDR3 length equals 13 residues. V lost 4 bases and J lost 5; bases outside the gene matches: 4. Here the CDR3 reads CASSLTGETEAFF. The CDR3 DNA sequence: TGTGCCAGCTCACTTACAGGGGAAACTGAAGCTTTCTTT.

The chain has TRBV14 and TRBJ2-6; possible D gene TRBD1, 5 bases. This CDR3 spans 15 amino acids. Trimming took 4 bases from V and 1 from J, leaving 8 bases between them. Germline CDR1 SGHDN, CDR2 FVKESK. DNA for the CDR3: TGTGCCAGCAGCCCGCAGGGATCTGGGGCCAACGTCCTGACTTTC. Residues: CASSPQGSGANVLTF. The full variable domain, rest sourced from reference TRBV14 and TRBJ2-6, is EAGVTQFPSHSVIEKGQTVTLRCDPISGHDNLYWYRRVMGKEIKFLLHFVKESKQDESGMPNNRFLAERTGGTYSTLKVQPAELEDSGVYFCASSPQGSGANVLTFGAGSRLTVL.

The rearrangement joins TRBV7-9 to TRBJ2-3, with 7 bases identical to TRBD1. Losses at the gene ends were 5 bases for V and 2 bases for J; bases not matched to a gene: 7. From germline, CDR1 is SEHNR and CDR2 FQNEAQ (reference sequence). This CDR3 comprises 15 residues. The CDR3 here is CASSPWTGFTDTQYF. For the CDR3, the DNA is TGTGCCAGCAGCCCGTGGACAGGATTCACAGATACGCAGTATTTT.

The CDR3 DNA follows: TGTGCCAGCAGTGGAACAGGGTTCCTTAGCTCTGGGGCCAACGTCCTGACTTTC. Encoded protein: CASSGTGFLSSGANVLTF. The chain uses TRBV28 and TRBJ2-6, with D tentatively TRBD1 (6 bases). Per the germline V gene, CDR1 is MDHEN and CDR2 is SYDVKM. The CDR3 extends over 18 amino acids. V lost 5 bases and J 0 bases, leaving 17 bases between the germline ends.

DNA of the CDR3: TGTGCCAGTAGTCCTTCCGGGACACACAGCGCAACTAATGAAAAACTGTTTTTT. It codes for CASSPSGTHSATNEKLFF. The chain links TRBV19 to TRBJ1-4; maybe TRBD1 (6 bases). This CDR3 contains 18 residues. CDR1 is LNHDA, CDR2 SQIVND, per germline (reference sequence). V lost 5 bases and J 0 bases, leaving 19 bases between the germline ends.

This chain connects TRBV11-2 to TRBJ1-3; no clear D gene. In germline, CDR1 is SGHAT, CDR2 FQNNGV. With 2 bases removed from V and 1 base from J, the gap between germline ends came to 6 bases. The CDR3 is 14 amino acids. CDR3 coding DNA: TGTGCCAGCAGCTTATCCCAATCTGGAAACACCATATATTTT. Its protein is CASSLSQSGNTIYF.

This clone has only a few counts. CDR3 amino acids: CASSGEVRVAANQPQHF. The CDR3 DNA reads as TGTGCCAGCAGTGGGGAGGTAAGGGTAGCCGCCAATCAGCCCCAGCATTTT. The chain combines TRBV6-1 with TRBJ1-5; no clear D gene. Looked up from germline, CDR1 is MNHNS and CDR2 is SASEGT. V was trimmed by 4 bases and J by 3 bases, leaving 19 bases between them. The CDR3 length is 17 residues.

J is TRBJ1-1 and V is TRBV7-6; D not resolved. V dropped 1 base and J dropped 1 base, with 7 bases sitting between them. This CDR3 is built from 14 residues. CDR1 and CDR2 from the germline V gene are SGHVS and FNYEAQ. CDR3 sequence: CASSLGAWNTEAFF. As DNA, the CDR3 is TGTGCCAGCAGCTTAGGGGCTTGGAACACTGAAGCTTTCTTT. Together with reference TRBV7-6 and TRBJ1-1, the CDR3 gives the full variable domain: GAGVSQSPRYKVTKRGQDVALRCDPISGHVSLYWYRQALGQGPEFLTYFNYEAQQDKSGLPNDRFSAERPEGSISTLTIQRTEQRDSAMYRCASSLGAWNTEAFFGQGTRLTVV.

This chain links TRBV9 with TRBJ1-5; a weak D match, TRBD1 (6 bases). Germline CDR1 SGDLS, CDR2 YYNGEE. Between the trimmed V and J ends, which lost 0 bases and 4 bases, there was a span of 11 bases. This CDR3 contains 15 residues. In nucleotides, the CDR3 is TGTGCCAGCAGCGTAGGAGGGGGAGGGAATCAGCCCCAGCATTTT. The encoded protein is CASSVGGGGNQPQHF.

The J gene is TRBJ2-2, the V gene TRBV7-8; 11 bases agree with TRBD2. The CDR3 loop spans 17 amino acids. Germline V gene sequence: CDR1 SGHVS, CDR2 FQNEAQ. Germline trimming cut 5 bases from V and 4 bases from J; bases unmatched to any gene: 9. The chain's CDR3 is CASSRTLAGGITGELFF. Written as DNA, the CDR3 is TGTGCCAGCAGCCGCACCCTAGCGGGAGGCATCACCGGGGAGCTGTTTTTT.

The V and J genes are TRBV28 and TRBJ2-1; 7 positions agree with TRBD2. This CDR3 spans 13 amino acids. V lost 5 bases to trimming and J lost 9 bases; unmatched junction nucleotides: 7. The germline gives CDR1 MDHEN, CDR2 SYDVKM. CDR3 nucleotides: TGTGCCAGCAGTATGACTAGCTCGGTTGAGCAGTTCTTC. Translated, it gives CASSMTSSVEQFF.

This clone turned up a few times. The V and J genes are TRBV27 and TRBJ2-7, with a weak D call TRBD2 (5 bases). Trimming removed 2 bases from V and 4 bases from J, with 9 bases in between. The CDR3 has 13 residues. Germline V CDR1 and CDR2: MNHEY, SMNVEV (reference sequence). The CDR3 DNA reads TGTGCCAGCAGTTTAAAAGGGAGTTACGAGCAGTACTTC. Protein sequence: CASSLKGSYEQYF.

The V and J genes are TRBV28 and TRBJ2-7, with D tentatively TRBD2 (8 bases). V lost 5 bases and J 2 bases, leaving 19 bases between the germline ends. Germline V gene data show CDR1 as MDHEN and CDR2 as SYDVKM. The CDR3 is made up of 16 amino acids. CDR3 sequence (DNA): TGTGCCAGCAGTCAAACCGGGAGGGGGCTGCCCTACGAGCAGTACTTC. Amino acids: CASSQTGRGLPYEQYF.

The rearrangement uses TRBV10-1 and TRBJ2-3; the D gene could be TRBD1 or TRBD2 (5 bases each). The length of the CDR3 is 15 residues. V was clipped by 6 bases and J by 4 bases, with 17 bases between them. Germline V gene data show CDR1 as WNHNN and CDR2 as SYGVQD (reference sequence). The CDR3 reads CASSEGSGIADTQYF. The DNA of the CDR3 is TGCGCCAGCAGCGAGGGGTCAGGTATCGCAGATACGCAGTATTTT.

The chain links TRBV30 to TRBJ1-4; 7 positions match TRBD1. Germline-derived CDR1 and CDR2 are GTSNPN and SVGIG (reference sequence). CDR3 length equals 13 residues. V lost 5 bases to trimming and J lost 4 bases; unmatched junction nucleotides: 4. CDR3 sequence (DNA): TGTGCCTGGGCAGGGGGTAATAATGAAAAACTGTTTTTT. This codes for CAWAGGNNEKLFF.

This clone has more than one count but fewer than ten. The rearrangement joins TRBV6-1 to TRBJ1-4; D might be TRBD1 (5 bases). The CDR3 loop spans 16 amino acids. The germline V and J ends were trimmed by 4 bases and 4 bases, with 16 bases remaining between them. Per germline, CDR1 MNHNS and CDR2 SASEGT. The CDR3 sequence: CASSGARGRVNEKLFF. CDR3 nucleotides: TGTGCCAGCAGTGGCGCGCGGGGACGGGTTAATGAAAAACTGTTTTTT.

This clone showed up just once. The chain links TRBV6-5 to TRBJ1-2, with a possible D match to TRBD1 (6 bases). Trimming cost V 6 bases and J 4 bases, with 12 bases left between them. Germline V CDR1 and CDR2: MNHEY, SVGAGI. The CDR3 contains 13 residues. The CDR3 coding sequence is TGTGCCAGCAGAAGCGGGACATCCTATGGCTACACCTTC. It codes for CASRSGTSYGYTF.

This clone was seen just once. The chain uses TRBV9 and TRBJ2-1; 8 bases align to TRBD2. The CDR3 spans 16 residues. The germline gives CDR1 SGDLS, CDR2 YYNGEE. After removal of 4 bases from V and 4 bases from J, the junction contained 10 bases not matched to a gene. This CDR3 is CASSPRGLAGYNEQFF. The CDR3 DNA reads TGTGCCAGCAGCCCCCGTGGGCTAGCGGGTTACAATGAGCAGTTCTTC. Full variable domain (remainder filled in from reference TRBV9 and TRBJ2-1): DSGVTQTPKHLITATGQRVTLRCSPRSGDLSVYWYQQSLDQGLQFLIQYYNGEERAKGNILERFSAQQFPDLHSELNLSSLELGDSALYFCASSPRGLAGYNEQFFGPGTRLTVL.